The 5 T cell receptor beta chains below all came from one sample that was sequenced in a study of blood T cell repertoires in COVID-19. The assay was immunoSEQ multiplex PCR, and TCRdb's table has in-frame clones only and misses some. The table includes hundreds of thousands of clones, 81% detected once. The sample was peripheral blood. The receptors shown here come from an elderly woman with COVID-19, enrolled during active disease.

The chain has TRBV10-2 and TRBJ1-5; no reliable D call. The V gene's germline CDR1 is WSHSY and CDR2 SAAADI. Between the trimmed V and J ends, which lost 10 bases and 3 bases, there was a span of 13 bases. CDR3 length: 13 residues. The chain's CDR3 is CATTANLNQPQHF. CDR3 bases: TGCGCCACAACAGCAAACCTCAATCAGCCCCAGCATTTT.

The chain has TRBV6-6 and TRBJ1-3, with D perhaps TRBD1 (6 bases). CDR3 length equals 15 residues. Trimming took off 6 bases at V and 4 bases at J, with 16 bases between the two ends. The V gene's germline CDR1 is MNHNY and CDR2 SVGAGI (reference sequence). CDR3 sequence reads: CASRSRDTGGNTIYF. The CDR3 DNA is TGTGCCAGCAGATCCCGGGACACGGGAGGAAACACCATATATTTT.

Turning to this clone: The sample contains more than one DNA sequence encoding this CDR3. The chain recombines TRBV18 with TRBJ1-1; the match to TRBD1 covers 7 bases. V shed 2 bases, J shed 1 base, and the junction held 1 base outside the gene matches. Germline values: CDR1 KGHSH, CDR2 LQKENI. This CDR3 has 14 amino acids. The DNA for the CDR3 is TGTGCCAGCTCACCAGGGACAGCGAACACTGAAGCTTTCTTT. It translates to CASSPGTANTEAFF. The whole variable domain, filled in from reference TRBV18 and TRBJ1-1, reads NAGVMQNPRHLVRRRGQEARLRCSPMKGHSHVYWYRQLPEEGLKFMVYLQKENIIDESGMPKERFSAEFPKEGPSILRIQQVVRGDSAAYFCASSPGTANTEAFFGQGTRLTVV.

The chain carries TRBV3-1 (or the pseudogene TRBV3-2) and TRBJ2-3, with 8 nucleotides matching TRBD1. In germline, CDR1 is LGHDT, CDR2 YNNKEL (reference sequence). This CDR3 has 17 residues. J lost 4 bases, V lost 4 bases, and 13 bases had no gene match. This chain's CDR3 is CASSPLGQGFTPDTQYF. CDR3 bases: TGTGCCAGCAGCCCTCTAGGACAGGGCTTCACCCCAGATACGCAGTATTTT.

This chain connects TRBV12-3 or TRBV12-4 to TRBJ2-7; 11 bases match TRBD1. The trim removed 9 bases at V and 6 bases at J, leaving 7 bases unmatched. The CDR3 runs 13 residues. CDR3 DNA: TGTGCCAGTACCGGGACAGGGGGATTCGAGCAGTACTTC. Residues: CASTGTGGFEQYF.